This T cell receptor (beta chain) was recorded in a study of T cell repertoires in cytomegalovirus infection. Whole-study context: As its CMV epitopes, the study selected recently identified HLA-C-restricted and well-studied HLA-B-restricted targets.

Study outcomes and limitations: HLA-C-restricted CMV-specific TCR beta clonotypes were dominant in the ex vivo response. Accumulated public TCR beta family frequency recognized individuals carrying CMV together with the relevant HLA.

Using its own MiXCR run on the reads, TCRdb lists one record per CDR3 protein. The sample has a few hundred thousand distinct CDR3 sequences, 30% to 35% seen once. CDR3 size: 14 residues. CDR1 is SGHTA and CDR2 is FQGNSA in the germline V gene. Trimming left V 1 base short and J 4 bases short, with 8 bases between. This clonotype appeared a few times. Its antigen is unidentified. The chain uses TRBV7-2 and TRBJ2-1, with D hard to call. Sequencing was performed on cultured PBMCs, taken from culture after CMV antigen stimulation. The clonotype was recovered from a human donor in good health (CMV status not recorded). Some clones in this sample may be carry-over from other donors' samples. The CDR3 sequence: CASSLGVKYNEQFF. The CDR3 coding sequence is TGTGCCAGCAGCTTAGGGGTTAAGTACAATGAGCAGTTCTTC.